This TCR beta chain was sequenced for a study of blood T cells in healthy people across ages. On this clonotype itself: Its antigen is still unknown.

Roughly 10 milliliters was the volume of peripheral blood drawn from each donor. Using a J-beta primer mix together with a sample-barcoded 5' primer, a second PCR was run for roughly 7 to 11 cycles. No fewer than 2.5 million CDR3-containing paired-end reads came from each sample. One entry per CDR3 protein, called by TCRdb with MiXCR from the 5' RACE reads. Of 600,000 to 650,000 distinct CDR3 sequences listed, about 53% were seen once; the top ten hold around 37%. Points from the study as a whole: Age advanced and TCR beta diversity per million T cells fell, roughly linearly. Estimated diversity, derived from one million T cells, was regarded as an underestimate.

The germline CDR1 and CDR2 sequences are MGHRA and YSYEKL. The CDR3 spans 14 residues. This clonotype was obtained from a man aged 60 to 75 in good health. This chain connects TRBV4-1 to TRBJ2-7; TRBD1 might be the D (5 bases). The better agreement between TRBJ2-5 and the DNA end casts doubt on the J call. Material: blood. Here the CDR3 DNA reads TGCGCCAGCAGCCAAAGTGGGGCCAAAGAGACCCAGTACTTC. It yields the protein CASSQSGAKETQYF.